These 15 T cell receptor beta chains were sequenced from one sample in a study of T-cell memory formation after mild COVID-19 (dated by TCRdb to the early 2020s). Libraries were built with 5' RACE. Sequencer: Illumina NovaSeq 6000. TCRdb trimmed the raw reads at Q25, called clones with MiXCR and kept productive beta chains. Rows with a matching CDR3 protein are joined into one entry that keeps the most common DNA and genes. Recorded for this sample are around 530,000 distinct CDR3 sequences; roughly 20% of them occurred a single time. The ten largest clones represent 8.4% of the sample. The sequencing sample was made of PBMCs or a T cell subset sorted from them (not recorded which). Every receptor here comes from an adult woman who had mild COVID-19 (a few samples of this study predate the infection). The sample titles of this study are shuffled in the database, so cell type and time point are left out; the donor was told from shared clones.

J is TRBJ2-3 and V is TRBV15, with TRBD1 identical over 9 bases. Germline CDR1 LNHNV, CDR2 YYDKDF (reference sequence). This CDR3 has 14 amino acids. Trimming took 3 bases from V and 4 from J; bases not matched to a gene: 2. This CDR3 is CATSRDRGSDTQYF. The CDR3 DNA reads TGTGCCACCAGCAGGGACAGGGGTTCAGATACGCAGTATTTT.

The V call is TRBV15, the J call TRBJ2-1; 8 nucleotides match TRBD2. The length of the CDR3 is 16 residues. The V and J ends lost 5 bases and 0 bases, in that order; junction bases with no gene match: 6. Germline V gene lookup returns CDR1 LNHNV and CDR2 YYDKDF (reference sequence). The CDR3 region has the DNA TGTGCCACCAGCCCCGGGAGGGAAAGCTCCTACAATGAGCAGTTCTTC. Translating it yields CATSPGRESSYNEQFF. Based on the CDR3 plus reference TRBV15 and TRBJ2-1, the full variable domain is DAMVIQNPRYQVTQFGKPVTLSCSQTLNHNVMYWYQQKSSQAPKLLFHYYDKDFNNEADTPDNFQSRRPNTSFCFLDIRSPGLGDTAMYLCATSPGRESSYNEQFFGPGTRLTVL.

This clonotype was seen a few times. CDR3 sequence: CASRSSGRPGNEQFF. The CDR3 nucleotides are TGTGCCAGCAGGTCTAGCGGGAGGCCTGGGAATGAGCAGTTCTTC. V is TRBV7-3 and J is TRBJ2-1; 11 positions agree with TRBD2. J was trimmed by 7 bases and V by 6 bases; bases with no gene match: 8. The germline CDR1 and CDR2 sequences are SGHTA and FQGTGA. The CDR3 covers 15 residues.

The sample holds a few counts of this clonotype. The rearrangement links TRBV25-1 to TRBJ2-3, with TRBD2 identical over 11 bases. CDR3 length: 18 amino acids. Germline V lookup: CDR1 MGHDK, CDR2 SYGVNS. Germline trimming cut 3 bases from V and 5 bases from J; bases unmatched to any gene: 13. The CDR3 DNA is TGTGCCAGCAGTGACACCCTCGGGCTAGCGGGGGGTGGAGATACGCAGTATTTT. Amino acid sequence: CASSDTLGLAGGGDTQYF.

This clonotype appeared many times. The rearrangement joins TRBV5-1 to TRBJ2-7; 9 nucleotides agree with TRBD2. This CDR3 has 14 amino acids. Unmatched junction bases numbered 2, after V lost 1 base and J lost 3 bases. Germline CDR1 is SGHRS and CDR2 is YFSETQ. CDR3 residues: CASSLLAGDYEQYF. DNA for the CDR3: TGCGCCAGCAGCTTGTTAGCGGGAGACTACGAGCAGTACTTC.

The J gene is TRBJ2-1, the V gene TRBV7-3; a possible D gene is TRBD1 (7 bases). The CDR3 runs to 15 residues. Per germline, CDR1 SGHTA and CDR2 FQGTGA. Trimming cost V 5 bases and J 6 bases, with 17 bases left between them. In DNA form, the CDR3 reads TGTGCCAGCAGCCCTACAGGGGTCGGGGGCAATGAGCAGTTCTTC. Its protein is CASSPTGVGGNEQFF.

The sample holds a few counts of this clonotype. The V call is TRBV19, the J call TRBJ2-7; D is uncertain. The V end lost 4 bases, the J end lost 2 bases, and 12 bases lay between the germline ends. Germline V gene data show CDR1 as LNHDA and CDR2 as SQIVND (reference sequence). The CDR3 totals 14 residues. Written as DNA, the CDR3 is TGTGCCAGTAGTACACGAGATCTTACCTACGAGCAGTACTTC. Its protein is CASSTRDLTYEQYF.

This clonotype has more than one count but fewer than ten. The V gene is TRBV7-9, the J gene TRBJ1-4; the match to TRBD1 covers 7 bases. CDR1 and CDR2 from the germline V gene are SEHNR and FQNEAQ (reference sequence). The ends lost 5 bases at V and 6 bases at J; junction bases unmatched: 9. There are 15 residues in the CDR3. The CDR3 region is CASSTLGQWDEKLFF. CDR3 in DNA: TGTGCCAGCAGCACTTTGGGACAGTGGGATGAAAAACTGTTTTTT.

In this sample, this clonotype turned up a few times. The genes are TRBV18 and TRBJ2-3; maybe TRBD2 (5 bases). The germline V and J ends were trimmed by 3 bases and 4 bases, with 11 bases remaining between them. CDR1 and CDR2 (germline): KGHSH, LQKENI. This CDR3 is built from 14 residues. As DNA, the CDR3 is TGTGCCAGCTCACCTGGCACTAGGGCAGATACGCAGTATTTT. Its translation: CASSPGTRADTQYF.

The chain employs TRBV6-5 and TRBJ1-5, with D perhaps TRBD1 (5 bases). Germline assignment: CDR1 MNHEY and CDR2 SVGAGI. This CDR3 spans 13 amino acids. Trimming took off 5 bases at V and 8 bases at J, with 13 bases between the two ends. DNA for the CDR3: TGTGCCAGCAGTCCAAGGATCAGGGAGCCCCAGCATTTT. Protein product: CASSPRIREPQHF.

This clonotype appeared a few times. This CDR3 reads CASSLRGQSSTGELFF. In DNA form, the CDR3 reads TGCGCCAGCAGCTTGCGGGGACAATCCTCCACCGGGGAGCTGTTTTTT. This rearrangement joins TRBV5-1 to TRBJ2-2, with D maybe TRBD1 (6 bases). The CDR3 covers 16 residues. The V gene's germline CDR1 is SGHRS and CDR2 YFSETQ. V was cut by 1 base and J by 4 bases, with 14 bases left in between.

The V gene is TRBV6-4, the J gene TRBJ2-2; D is undetermined. CDR3 length equals 13 residues. Germline V gives CDR1 MRHNA, CDR2 SNTAGT. V shed 0 bases and J shed 8 bases, with 7 bases lying between them. The CDR3 DNA is TGTGCCAGCAGTGACTCGGACGGGGGGGAGCTGTTTTTT. Its translation is CASSDSDGGELFF.

The chain employs TRBV11-3 and TRBJ2-1; 8 bases agree with TRBD2. V shed 1 base, J shed 3 bases, and the junction held 2 bases outside the gene matches. The CDR3 runs to 15 residues. CDR1 and CDR2 (germline): SGHNT, YENEEA. Written as DNA, the CDR3 is TGTGCCAGCAGCTTAGCGGGACTAGGCTACAATGAGCAGTTCTTC. It encodes CASSLAGLGYNEQFF.

This clonotype was counted between two and nine times. CDR3 protein: CASTRPVAAVNEQFF. CDR3 in DNA: TGTGCCAGCACCCGACCGGTAGCGGCTGTCAATGAGCAGTTCTTC. V is TRBV7-2 and J is TRBJ2-1; D perhaps matches TRBD2 (6 bases). Per the germline V gene, CDR1 is SGHTA and CDR2 is FQGNSA. The CDR3 covers 15 residues. V was cut by 7 bases and J by 6 bases, with 19 bases left in between.

The chain combines TRBV2 with TRBJ1-2; D perhaps matches TRBD1 (5 bases). This CDR3 contains 13 residues. V was clipped by 6 bases and J by 7 bases, with 15 bases between them. Germline V lookup: CDR1 SNHLY, CDR2 FYNNEI. CDR3 nucleotide sequence: TGTGCCAGCAGCCCGACAGAACAGGCTGGCTACACCTTC. This encodes CASSPTEQAGYTF.